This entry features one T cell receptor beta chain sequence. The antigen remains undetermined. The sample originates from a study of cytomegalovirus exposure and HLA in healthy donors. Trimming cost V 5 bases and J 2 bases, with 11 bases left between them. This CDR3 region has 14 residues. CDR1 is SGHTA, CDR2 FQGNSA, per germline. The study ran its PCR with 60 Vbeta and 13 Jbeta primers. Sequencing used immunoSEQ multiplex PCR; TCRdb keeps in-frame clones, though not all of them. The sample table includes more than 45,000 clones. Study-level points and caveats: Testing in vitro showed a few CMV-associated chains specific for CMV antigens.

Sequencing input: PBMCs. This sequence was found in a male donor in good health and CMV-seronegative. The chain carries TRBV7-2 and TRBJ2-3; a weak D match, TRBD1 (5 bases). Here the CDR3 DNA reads TGTGCCAGCAGCCCCAGGGTGTCCACAGATACGCAGTATTTT. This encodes CASSPRVSTDTQYF. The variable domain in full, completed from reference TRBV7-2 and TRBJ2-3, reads GAGVSQSPSNKVTEKGKDVELRCDPISGHTALYWYRQSLGQGLEFLIYFQGNSAPDKSGLPSDRFSAERTGGSVSTLTIQRTQQEDSAVYLCASSPRVSTDTQYFGPGTRLTVL.